This T cell receptor beta chain was sequenced for a study of cytomegalovirus exposure and HLA in healthy donors. About this clone: The antigen remains undetermined.

With 6 bases clipped from V and 1 base from J, the junction kept 7 bases outside the gene matches. Per germline, CDR1 MNHNY and CDR2 SVGAGI (reference sequence). The CDR3 sequence is 15 residues long. Findings and caveats of the study: A later analysis reported that several of the most significant clusters appeared to be linked to common viral pathogens, among them Epstein-Barr virus.

60 Vbeta and 13 Jbeta primers were used in PCR. Some clones are missing from TCRdb's copy, which holds only in-frame ones; the method was immunoSEQ multiplex PCR. The sample has some 96,000 clones; 75% to 80% are singletons. This sequence was found in a female donor in good health and CMV-seronegative. V is TRBV6-6 and J is TRBJ2-3, with 7 nucleotides matching TRBD1. The source material was PBMCs. The CDR3 sequence: CASRKGTAGTDTQYF. The CDR3 nucleotides read TGTGCCAGCAGGAAAGGGACAGCTGGCACAGATACGCAGTATTTT.